The T cell receptor beta chain under discussion was sequenced for a study of cytomegalovirus exposure and HLA in healthy donors. Findings of the study overall: In vitro confirmation showed a few CMV-associated chains to be CMV antigen specific. Many donors carried some public TCRs, although rarity characterized most TCR sequences. Some TCR beta chains (164 of them) were listed as cytomegalovirus-associated. It was found in a later analysis that first-cohort TCR clusters tended to co-occur in the 120 validation repertoires.

Concerning this clone: Its specificity is unknown.

Profiled with immunoSEQ multiplex PCR; TCRdb holds only in-frame clones, not every one. This sample carries 90,000 to 150,000 clones, 70% to 90% of them seen once, and the ten largest clones take about 6%. V was clipped by 6 bases and J by 0 bases, with 10 bases between them. CDR1 and CDR2 (germline): MDHEN, SYDVKM. The CDR3 sequence is 14 residues long. Material for sequencing was PBMCs. The V and J genes are TRBV28 and TRBJ2-3, with D perhaps TRBD2 (6 bases). The sequence came from a woman between 18 and 30 years old in good health and CMV-seropositive. The CDR3 region is CASREGVSTDTQYF. Written as DNA, the CDR3 is TGTGCCAGCAGGGAGGGAGTTAGCACAGATACGCAGTATTTT.